The clone carrying this T cell receptor beta chain has only one observation. The source of the sample is a study of blood T cells in healthy people across ages. The authors ran a second PCR of roughly 6 to 12 cycles using a sample-barcoded 5' primer and a J-beta primer mix. TCRdb itself ran the 5' RACE reads through MiXCR, one entry per CDR3 protein. The top ten clones hold 9% to 9.5% of a sample with roughly 700,000 distinct CDR3 sequences, approximately 25% of them seen once. The CDR3 runs to 14 residues. Germline assignment: CDR1 MNHEY and CDR2 SMNVEV (reference sequence). The authors drew around 9.3 milliliters of peripheral blood from each donor. The same data also contributed to another study, on T cells of mothers and their children.

The chain joins TRBV27 to TRBJ2-7, with D perhaps being TRBD1 or TRBD2 (5 bases each). The closer fit of TRBJ2-5 to the DNA end suggests the J call may be wrong. The source material was blood. The clonotype comes from a boy younger than 18 in good health. CDR3 coding DNA: TGTGCCAGCAGTTTGTTAGCGTCCCAGGGGACCCAGTACTTC. It codes for CASSLLASQGTQYF.